The present T cell receptor (beta chain) was sequenced within a study of human T cells and chemical hapten exposure. In the study's own analysis: Samples ranged from about 23,224 to 690,600 TCRs, with a median of roughly 95,000. TCRdb reprocessed the RACE reads via MiXCR and lists one record per CDR3 protein. Here the V and J calls rest on TCRdb's processing, not on the authors' analysis. The sample holds 80,000 to 100,000 distinct CDR3 sequences, about 8.8% seen once. Germline V gene sequence: CDR1 LNHDA, CDR2 SQIVND (reference sequence). The length of the CDR3 is 15 residues. V was cut by 4 bases and J by 1 base, with 13 bases left in between. This clonotype was seen more than once but under ten times. Time point reported: healthy volunteer bleed at 2 weeks. Sequencing started from total RNA isolated from unfractionated whole blood.

The receptor's source is a female donor in good health. Some clones in this sample may be carry-over from other donors' samples. Sequenced material: whole blood. V usage is TRBV19 and J usage is TRBJ2-5; no clear D. In DNA form, the CDR3 reads TGTGCCAGTAGTACCCAAGGACGGTCCCAAGAGACCCAGTACTTC. It yields the protein CASSTQGRSQETQYF.